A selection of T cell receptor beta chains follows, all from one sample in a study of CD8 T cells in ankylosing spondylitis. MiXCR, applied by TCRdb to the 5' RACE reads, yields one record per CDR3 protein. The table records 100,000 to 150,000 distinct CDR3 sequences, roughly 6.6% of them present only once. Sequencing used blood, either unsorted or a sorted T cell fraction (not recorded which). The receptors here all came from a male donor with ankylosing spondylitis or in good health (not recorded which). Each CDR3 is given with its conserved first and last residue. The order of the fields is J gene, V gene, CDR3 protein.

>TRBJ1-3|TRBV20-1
CSARGRDSGNTIYF
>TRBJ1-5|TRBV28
CASSLGQGLISNQPQHF
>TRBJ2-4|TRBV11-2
CASSYFVRALDEGNIQYF
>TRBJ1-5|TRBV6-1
CASSPLSVSNQPQHF
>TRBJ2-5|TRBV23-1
CASAPQGMETQYF
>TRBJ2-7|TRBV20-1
CSARPLAGATYEQYF
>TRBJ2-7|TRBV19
CASSISRANEQYF
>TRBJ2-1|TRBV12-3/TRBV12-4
CASSFPTGEQFF
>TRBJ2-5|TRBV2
CASISTIPRETQYF
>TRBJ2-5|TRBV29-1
CSVGSSGGKYF
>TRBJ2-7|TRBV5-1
CASSLGKGTSGFYEQYF
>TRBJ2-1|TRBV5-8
CASSEIAGGVDEQFF
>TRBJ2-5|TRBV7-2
CASSKYSEQETQYF
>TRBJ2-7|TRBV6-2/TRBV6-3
CASSYQFTGASYEQYF
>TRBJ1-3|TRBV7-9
CASSLVSGDGNTIYF
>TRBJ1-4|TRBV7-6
CASSFGTGDEKLFF
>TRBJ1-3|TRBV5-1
CASSFHSGSGTGNTIYF
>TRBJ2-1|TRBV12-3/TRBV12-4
CASSFPPETERYNEQFF
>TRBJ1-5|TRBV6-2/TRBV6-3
CASSSGTENQPQHF
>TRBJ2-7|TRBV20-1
CSALGSPPAHEQYF
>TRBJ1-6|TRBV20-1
CSAAPGAFNSPLHF
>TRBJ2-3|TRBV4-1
CASSQGLAGMGTQYF
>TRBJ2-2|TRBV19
CASSMRPSWGTGELFF
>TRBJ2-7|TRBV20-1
CSARGGDSYEQYF
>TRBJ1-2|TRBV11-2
CASTSGALYGYTF
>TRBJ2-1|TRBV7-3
CASSVRGSSYNEQFF
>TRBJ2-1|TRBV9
CASSPMGTSYNEQFF
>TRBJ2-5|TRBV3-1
CASSHGRGGQETQYF
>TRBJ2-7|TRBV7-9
CASSPNDRAYPYEQYF
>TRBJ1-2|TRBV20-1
CSAGGQMGREFVGYTF
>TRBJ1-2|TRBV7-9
CASSLNQGANYGYTF
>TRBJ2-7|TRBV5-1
CASSLMGQGLNEQYF
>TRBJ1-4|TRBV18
CASSPIGQTGNEKLFF
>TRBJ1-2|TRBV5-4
CASSQGTGRDYTF
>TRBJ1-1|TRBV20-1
CSARLLDRGGTEAFF
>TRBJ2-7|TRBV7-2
CASSPRDRGLFLEQYF
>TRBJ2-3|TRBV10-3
CAISEFRGDTQYF
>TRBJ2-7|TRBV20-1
CSARGSPYYEQYF
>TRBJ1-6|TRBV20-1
CSARTSSYNSPLHF
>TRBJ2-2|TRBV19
CASSMAGNTGELFF
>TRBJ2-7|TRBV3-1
CASSLGTSGGYEQYF
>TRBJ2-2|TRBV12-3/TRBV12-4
CASSLGVTGELFF
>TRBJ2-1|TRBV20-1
CSARDPASENNEQFF
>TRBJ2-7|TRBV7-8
CASSLGGTAVEQYF
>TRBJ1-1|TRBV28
CASRLNRGLITEAFF
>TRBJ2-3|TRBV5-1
CASSYYREATDTQYF
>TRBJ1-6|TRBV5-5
CASSLVRQWDSPLHF
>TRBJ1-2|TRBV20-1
CSASNWGYTF
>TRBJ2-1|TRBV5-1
CASSLFLSWEDNEQFF
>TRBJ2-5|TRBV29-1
CSVEKPKQETQYF
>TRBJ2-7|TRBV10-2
CASSEPGGPYEQYF
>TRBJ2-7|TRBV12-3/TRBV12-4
CASARLAGVSYEQYF
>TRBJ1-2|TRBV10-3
CAISAGTGLTHF
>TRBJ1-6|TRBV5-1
CASSLVGGAQSPLHF
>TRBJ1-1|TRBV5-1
CASSTAGTGAAFF
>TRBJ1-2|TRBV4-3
CASSQGTAYGYTF
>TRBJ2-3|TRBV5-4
CASSLRLAGGPSDTQYF
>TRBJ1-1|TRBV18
CASSPRTGGGEAFF
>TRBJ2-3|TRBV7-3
CASSLAGLGPDTQYF
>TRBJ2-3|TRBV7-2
CASSPGSSTDTQYF